This T cell receptor (beta chain) stems from a study of shared clonotypes between healthy human individuals. Study-level information: Researchers drew samples from two women and three men aged 18 to 49. CD8 memory received one plate per donor, CD8 naive two, CD4 memory three and CD4 naive three.

Sorted-subset replicate PCRs used 200 ng of genomic DNA. This amount corresponded to some 30,000 T cell genomes. Only in-frame clones appear in the TCRdb table, and some are missing; sequencing was by immunoSEQ multiplex PCR. The sample yields around 2,100,000 clones, approximately 94% seen once. Naive CD8 cells lacked CD45RO and underwent positive selection for CCR7, leaving out terminally differentiated effector memory CD45RA+ cells. With respect to this clone: Its antigen remains unknown.

Study conclusions and caveats: Rarefaction demonstrated incomplete sorted-subset sequencing despite large depth.

Germline V gene lookup returns CDR1 SNHLY and CDR2 FYNNEI. This CDR3 contains 12 residues. With 1 base removed from V and 4 bases from J, the gap between germline ends came to 5 bases. The sample was naive CD8+ T cells sorted from blood. This TCR derives from a man between 18 and 35 years old in good health. The chain employs TRBV2 and TRBJ2-7; D not resolved. CDR3 amino acids: CASSEDRYEQYF. CDR3 sequence (DNA): TGTGCCAGCAGTGAAGACCGATACGAGCAGTACTTC.